This T cell receptor (beta chain) was retrieved from a study of shared clonotypes between healthy human individuals. Turning to the study itself: The plates for each donor numbered three CD4 naive, three CD4 memory, two CD8 naive and one CD8 memory.

On this clone itself: Its antigen is not known. Other DNA sequences in this sample translate to the same CDR3.

Germline trimming cut 4 bases from V and 3 bases from J; bases unmatched to any gene: 3. The CDR3 length is 15 residues. Germline CDR1 is SGHRS and CDR2 is YFSETQ. Study-wide results and limits: Naive subsets generally exceeded memory subsets in estimated richness. In a handful of donors, 4.5% to 5.5% of naive CD4 clonotypes appeared in common. Rarefaction revealed incomplete sorted-subset sequencing despite large depth.

Measured with immunoSEQ multiplex PCR; TCRdb has only the in-frame clones, and not every one. The repertoire holds roughly 1,500,000 clones, with 95% to 99% as singletons. The origin of this receptor is a young man in good health. Specimen: naive CD4+ T cells sorted from blood. Subset denoted: CD45RA+ positively selected. The chain combines TRBV5-1 with TRBJ2-3; 12 bases line up with TRBD1. The CDR3 coding sequence is TGCGCCAGCAGCCTGGGACAGGGGGCAACAGATACGCAGTATTTT. It is translated as CASSLGQGATDTQYF.